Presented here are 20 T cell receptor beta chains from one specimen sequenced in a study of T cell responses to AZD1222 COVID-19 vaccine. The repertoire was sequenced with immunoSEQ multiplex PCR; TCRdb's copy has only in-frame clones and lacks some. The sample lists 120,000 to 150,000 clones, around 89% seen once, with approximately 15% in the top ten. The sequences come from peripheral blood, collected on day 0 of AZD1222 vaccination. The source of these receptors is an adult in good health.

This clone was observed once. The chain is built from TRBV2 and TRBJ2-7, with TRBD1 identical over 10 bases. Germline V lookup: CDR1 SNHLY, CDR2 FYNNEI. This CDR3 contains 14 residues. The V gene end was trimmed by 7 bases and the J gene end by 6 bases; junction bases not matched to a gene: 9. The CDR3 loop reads CASNTGTGVSEQYF. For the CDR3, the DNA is TGTGCCAGCAATACCGGGACAGGGGTTTCCGAGCAGTACTTC.

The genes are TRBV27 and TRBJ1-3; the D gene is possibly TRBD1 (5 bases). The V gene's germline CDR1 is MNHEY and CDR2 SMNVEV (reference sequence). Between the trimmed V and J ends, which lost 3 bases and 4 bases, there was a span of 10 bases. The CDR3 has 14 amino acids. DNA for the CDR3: TGTGCCAGCAGTTTTGGGGGATCAGGAAACACCATATATTTT. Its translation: CASSFGGSGNTIYF.

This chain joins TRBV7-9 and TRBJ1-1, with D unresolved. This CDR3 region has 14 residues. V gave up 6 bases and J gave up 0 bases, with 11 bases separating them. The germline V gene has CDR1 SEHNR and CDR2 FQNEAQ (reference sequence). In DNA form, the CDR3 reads TGTGCCAGCAGTTTCGAGACGTTGAACACTGAAGCTTTCTTT. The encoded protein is CASSFETLNTEAFF.

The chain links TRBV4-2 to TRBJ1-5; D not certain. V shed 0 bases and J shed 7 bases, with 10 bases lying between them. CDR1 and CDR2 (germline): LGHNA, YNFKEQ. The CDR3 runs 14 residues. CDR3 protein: CASSQDDTLQPQHF. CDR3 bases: TGTGCCAGCAGCCAAGACGACACACTACAGCCCCAGCATTTT.

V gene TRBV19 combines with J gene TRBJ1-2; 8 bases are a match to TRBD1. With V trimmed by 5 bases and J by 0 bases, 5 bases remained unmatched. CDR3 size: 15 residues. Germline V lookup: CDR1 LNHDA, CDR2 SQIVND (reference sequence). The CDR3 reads CASSVTGATNYGYTF. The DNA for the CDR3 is TGTGCCAGTAGTGTGACAGGGGCGACTAACTATGGCTACACCTTC.

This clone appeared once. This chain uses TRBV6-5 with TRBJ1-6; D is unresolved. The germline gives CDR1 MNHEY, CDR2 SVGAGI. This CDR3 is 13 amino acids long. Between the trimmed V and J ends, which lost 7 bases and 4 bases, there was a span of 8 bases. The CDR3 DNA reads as TGTGCCAGCATTGTGGGGTATAATTCACCCCTCCACTTT. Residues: CASIVGYNSPLHF.

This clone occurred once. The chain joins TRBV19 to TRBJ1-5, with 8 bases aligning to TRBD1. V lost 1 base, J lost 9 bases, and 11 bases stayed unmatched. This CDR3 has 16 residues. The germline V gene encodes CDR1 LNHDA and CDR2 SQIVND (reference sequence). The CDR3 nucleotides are TGTGCCAGTAGTATAGCCCTGACAGGGGCGGCTTGGCCCCAGCATTTT. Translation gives CASSIALTGAAWPQHF. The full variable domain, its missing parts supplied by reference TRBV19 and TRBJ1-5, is DGGITQSPKYLFRKEGQNVTLSCEQNLNHDAMYWYRQDPGQGLRLIYYSQIVNDFQKGDIAEGYSVSREKKESFPLTVTSAQKNPTAFYLCASSIALTGAAWPQHFGDGTRLSIL.

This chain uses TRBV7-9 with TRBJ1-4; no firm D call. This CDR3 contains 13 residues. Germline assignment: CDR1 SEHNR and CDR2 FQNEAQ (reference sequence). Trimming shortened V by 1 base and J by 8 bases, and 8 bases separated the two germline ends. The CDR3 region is CASSLETGEKLFF. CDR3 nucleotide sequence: TGTGCCAGCAGCTTAGAGACCGGGGAAAAACTGTTTTTT.

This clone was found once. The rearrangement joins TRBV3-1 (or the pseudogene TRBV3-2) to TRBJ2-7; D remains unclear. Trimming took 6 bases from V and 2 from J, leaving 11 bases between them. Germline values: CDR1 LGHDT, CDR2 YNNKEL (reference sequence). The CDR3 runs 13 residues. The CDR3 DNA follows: TGTGCCAGCAGAGAGAGTATAACCTACGAGCAGTACTTC. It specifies CASRESITYEQYF.

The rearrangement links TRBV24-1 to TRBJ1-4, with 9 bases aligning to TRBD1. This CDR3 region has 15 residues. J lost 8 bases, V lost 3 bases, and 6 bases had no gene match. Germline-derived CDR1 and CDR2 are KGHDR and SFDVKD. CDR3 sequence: CATSDGGQGSEKLFF. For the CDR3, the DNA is TGTGCCACCAGTGATGGGGGACAGGGTAGCGAAAAACTGTTTTTT.

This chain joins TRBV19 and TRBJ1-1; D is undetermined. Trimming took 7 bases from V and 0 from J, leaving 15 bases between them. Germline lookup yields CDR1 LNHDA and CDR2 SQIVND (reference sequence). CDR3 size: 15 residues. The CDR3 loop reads CASIEGSTLNTEAFF. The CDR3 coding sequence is TGTGCCAGTATTGAGGGTTCAACCCTGAACACTGAAGCTTTCTTT.

The CDR3 reads CASTTGSGGYEQYF. In DNA, the CDR3 is TGTGCCAGCACCACAGGATCCGGGGGCTACGAGCAGTACTTC. V gene TRBV25-1 combines with J gene TRBJ2-7; D is perhaps TRBD2 (6 bases). The CDR3 consists of 14 residues. V gave up 7 bases and J gave up 3 bases, with 16 bases separating them. The germline V gene encodes CDR1 MGHDK and CDR2 SYGVNS.

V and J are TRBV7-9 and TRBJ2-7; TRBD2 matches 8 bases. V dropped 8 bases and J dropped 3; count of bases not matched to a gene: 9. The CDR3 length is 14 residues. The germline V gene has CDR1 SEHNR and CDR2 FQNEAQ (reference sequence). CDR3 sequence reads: CASAPSGGFYEQYF. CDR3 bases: TGTGCCAGCGCCCCATCGGGGGGGTTCTACGAGCAGTACTTC.

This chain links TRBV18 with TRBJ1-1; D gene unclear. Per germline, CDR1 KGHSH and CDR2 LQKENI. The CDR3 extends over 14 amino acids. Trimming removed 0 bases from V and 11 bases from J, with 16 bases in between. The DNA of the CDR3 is TGTGCCAGCTCACCACCTTCAACAGCCACCTGGGCTTTCTTT. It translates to CASSPPSTATWAFF. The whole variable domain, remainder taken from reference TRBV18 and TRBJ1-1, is NAGVMQNPRHLVRRRGQEARLRCSPMKGHSHVYWYRQLPEEGLKFMVYLQKENIIDESGMPKERFSAEFPKEGPSILRIQQVVRGDSAAYFCASSPPSTATWAFFGQGTRLTVV.

The CDR3, as DNA: TGTGCCAGCACCCTTGGCGGGGTGGCCAACGTCCTGACTTTC. The encoded protein is CASTLGGVANVLTF. V gene TRBV28 combines with J gene TRBJ2-6; perhaps TRBD2 as D (6 bases). The ends were cut back, 7 bases at V and 6 bases at J, with 13 bases in the middle. The CDR3 has 14 amino acids. Germline CDR1 reads MDHEN; CDR2 reads SYDVKM.

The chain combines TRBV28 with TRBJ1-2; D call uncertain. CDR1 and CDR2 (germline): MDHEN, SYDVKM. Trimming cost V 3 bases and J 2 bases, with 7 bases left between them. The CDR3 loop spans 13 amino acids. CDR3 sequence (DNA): TGTGCCAGCAGTTTTCGGGTAAACTATGGCTACACCTTC. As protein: CASSFRVNYGYTF.

The CDR3 coding sequence is TGTGCCAGCAGCCCCCCGGGACAGGGTGGGGCTTTCTTT. Protein product: CASSPPGQGGAFF. This chain uses TRBV7-9 with TRBJ1-1; 9 bases match TRBD1. J lost 11 bases, V lost 5 bases, and 9 bases had no gene match. Germline assignment: CDR1 SEHNR and CDR2 FQNEAQ (reference sequence). The CDR3 spans 13 residues.

This CDR3 reads CASSQSGGRLLYEQYF. Here the CDR3 DNA reads TGTGCCAGCAGCCAAAGTGGGGGCCGCTTACTCTACGAGCAGTACTTC. This chain links TRBV3-1 (or the pseudogene TRBV3-2) with TRBJ2-7, with D possibly matching TRBD1 (6 bases). Germline V CDR1 and CDR2: LGHDT, YNNKEL (reference sequence). The CDR3 is 16 residues long. Deletions cut 2 bases from V and 3 bases from J, with 17 bases between.

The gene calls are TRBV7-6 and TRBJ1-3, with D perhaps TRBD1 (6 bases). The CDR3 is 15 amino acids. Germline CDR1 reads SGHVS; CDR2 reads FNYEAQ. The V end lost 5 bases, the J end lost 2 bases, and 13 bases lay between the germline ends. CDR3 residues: CASSPWTVTGNTIYF. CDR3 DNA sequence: TGTGCCAGCAGCCCGTGGACAGTTACTGGAAACACCATATATTTT.

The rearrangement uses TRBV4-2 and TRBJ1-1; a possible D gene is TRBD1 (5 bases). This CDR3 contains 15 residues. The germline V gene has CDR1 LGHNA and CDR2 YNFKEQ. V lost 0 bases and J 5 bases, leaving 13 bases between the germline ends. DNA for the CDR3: TGTGCCAGCAGCCAAGATATGGGGGGTCGGACTGAAGCTTTCTTT. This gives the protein CASSQDMGGRTEAFF.